The 20 T cell receptor beta chains below were found in one sample sequenced in a study of human T cells and chemical hapten exposure. Noted time point: patch test 1, 2 weeks after DPC sensitization. Sample treatment: therapeutic diphenylcyclopropenone sensitization with weekly scalp DPC. One entry per CDR3 protein results from TCRdb running MiXCR on the RACE reads. The sample records approximately 100,000 distinct CDR3 sequences, about 11% being singletons. The sequencing used whole blood, collected in connection with sensitization to the hapten diphenylcyclopropenone (DPC). The receptors derive from a middle-aged woman with alopecia areata. Some clones in this sample may be carry-over from other donors' samples.

The V gene is TRBV9, the J gene TRBJ2-5; 7 nucleotides agree with TRBD2. V lost 1 base and J lost 2; bases outside the gene matches: 8. There are 16 residues in the CDR3. The V gene's germline CDR1 is SGDLS and CDR2 YYNGEE. CDR3 residues: CASSVSSGAKQETQYF. In DNA, the CDR3 is TGTGCCAGCAGCGTATCCAGCGGGGCCAAGCAAGAGACCCAGTACTTC.

This clonotype was seen repeatedly, ten times or more. The genes are TRBV6-2 or TRBV6-3 and TRBJ1-5; D is uncertain. The CDR3 runs to 17 residues. V dropped 5 bases and J dropped 2 bases, with 19 bases sitting between them. Looked up from germline, CDR1 is MNHEY and CDR2 is SVGEGT. Written as DNA, the CDR3 is TGTGCCAGCAGTGGCCCCCGGATAGGGAGTGGCAATCAGCCCCAGCATTTT. Translated, it gives CASSGPRIGSGNQPQHF.

This clonotype was observed a handful of times. This chain uses TRBV27 with TRBJ1-6; D not certain. V was trimmed by 8 bases and J by 0 bases, leaving 14 bases between them. The CDR3 length is 16 residues. Germline-derived CDR1 and CDR2 are MNHEY and SMNVEV (reference sequence). CDR3 nucleotide sequence: TGTGCCAGCGGGCCTTCGGGAAGCTCCTATAATTCACCCCTCCACTTT. Its protein is CASGPSGSSYNSPLHF.

There are a few counts of this clonotype. V is TRBV6-9 and J is TRBJ2-7; 8 nucleotides agree with TRBD2. The V gene end was trimmed by 11 bases and the J gene end by 5 bases; junction bases not matched to a gene: 2. CDR1 and CDR2 from the germline V gene are MNHGY and SVAAGI. The CDR3 covers 10 residues. Written as DNA, the CDR3 is TGTGCCGGCGGGAGGCACGAGCAGTACTTC. Protein product: CAGGRHEQYF.

The chain links TRBV24-1 to TRBJ2-1; the match to TRBD2 covers 10 bases. With V trimmed by 3 bases and J by 7 bases, 8 bases remained unmatched. This CDR3 is 16 amino acids long. In germline, CDR1 is KGHDR, CDR2 SFDVKD. CDR3 sequence: CATSDPVSGGLNEQFF. The CDR3 coding sequence is TGTGCCACCAGTGATCCGGTTAGCGGGGGGTTAAATGAGCAGTTCTTC.

This clonotype showed up just a few times. V is TRBV20-1 and J is TRBJ1-2; 9 nucleotides agree with TRBD1. Trimming took 5 bases from V and 5 from J; bases not matched to a gene: 3. This CDR3 is 12 amino acids long. In germline, CDR1 is DFQATT, CDR2 SNEGSKA (reference sequence). CDR3 sequence (DNA): TGCAGTGCTCACAGGGGGCTATATGGCTACACCTTC. Translation gives CSAHRGLYGYTF.

This clonotype came up many times. V usage is TRBV5-1 and J usage is TRBJ2-3; TRBD1 aligns across 7 bases. In germline, CDR1 is SGHRS, CDR2 YFSETQ. V was clipped by 4 bases and J by 0 bases; unmatched bases: 8. CDR3 length equals 16 residues. CDR3 in amino acids: CASSPLGQDSTDTQYF. The CDR3 DNA reads TGCGCCAGCAGCCCCTTAGGACAGGATAGCACAGATACGCAGTATTTT.

This clonotype was found a few times. The chain couples TRBV12-3 or TRBV12-4 to TRBJ2-4, with D hard to call. V shed 6 bases and J shed 6 bases, with 12 bases lying between them. This CDR3 has 13 residues. The chain's CDR3 is CASSSIGRNIQYF. In nucleotides, the CDR3 is TGTGCCAGCAGCTCCATCGGGCGAAACATTCAGTACTTC.

Many counts were recorded for this clonotype. The chain links TRBV12-3 or TRBV12-4 to TRBJ1-1; D is unclear. CDR3 length equals 13 residues. Trimming removed 2 bases from V and 5 bases from J, with 9 bases in between. Here the CDR3 DNA reads TGTGCCAGCAGTTTAAAAACTCGGACTGAAGCTTTCTTT. It specifies CASSLKTRTEAFF.

This clonotype was counted once. The chain recombines TRBV12-3 or TRBV12-4 with TRBJ1-3, with D possibly TRBD1 on 5 matching bases. V gave up 1 base and J gave up 6 bases, with 10 bases separating them. The CDR3 is 14 amino acids. DNA for the CDR3: TGTGCCAGCAGTTTAGGACAGACAGAAAACACCATATATTTT. This encodes CASSLGQTENTIYF.

This clonotype was picked up a small number of times. V gene TRBV6-1 combines with J gene TRBJ1-6; D gene uncertain. Per the germline V gene, CDR1 is MNHNS and CDR2 is SASEGT. The length of the CDR3 is 13 residues. V lost 6 bases to trimming and J lost 4 bases, with 7 bases between them. The CDR3 region is CASSPGYNSPLHF. CDR3 nucleotide sequence: TGTGCCAGCAGCCCCGGATATAATTCACCCCTCCACTTT.

On this clonotype: A much larger clonotype is one base distant, so this may be a read error. This chain joins TRBV7-9 and TRBJ2-6; tentative D call: TRBD1 (5 bases). This CDR3 has 16 amino acids. In germline, CDR1 is SEHNR, CDR2 FQNEAQ (reference sequence). In nucleotides, the CDR3 is TGTGCCAGCAGCTTAGTCGACAGACCTGGGGCCAACCTCCTGACTTTC. Protein sequence: CASSLVDRPGANLLTF.

Concerning this clonotype itself: Sequence at one end of the junction differs from germline and may be a read error. This chain joins TRBV5-1 and TRBJ2-2; D is possibly TRBD1 or TRBD2 (6 bases each). The CDR3 has 15 residues. Germline V gene data show CDR1 as SGHRS and CDR2 as YFSETQ. The CDR3: CASSSGDWATEELFF. The CDR3 coding sequence is TGCGCCAGCAGCTCAGGGGACTGGGCCACCGAGGAGCTGTTTTTT.

The V gene is TRBV7-6, the J gene TRBJ1-4, with a weak D call TRBD1 (5 bases). V was pared by 5 bases and J by 1 base, with 8 bases between. The CDR3 is 14 residues long. Germline V gene sequence: CDR1 SGHVS, CDR2 FNYEAQ. The CDR3 sequence is CASSTGGTNEKLFF. In DNA, the CDR3 is TGTGCCAGCAGCACTGGGGGAACTAATGAAAAACTGTTTTTT.

The sample holds a few counts of this clonotype. The rearrangement uses TRBV29-1 and TRBJ2-5; D not resolved. The germline V and J ends were trimmed by 4 bases and 3 bases, with 12 bases remaining between them. The CDR3 contains 13 residues. Looked up from germline, CDR1 is SQVTM and CDR2 is ANQGSEA. The CDR3 sequence: CSVVLGGKETQYF. The CDR3 DNA reads as TGCAGCGTTGTTCTCGGCGGTAAAGAGACCCAGTACTTC. The complete variable domain, with remaining parts taken from reference TRBV29-1 and TRBJ2-5, reads SAVISQKPSRDICQRGTSLTIQCQVDSQVTMMFWYRQQPGQSLTLIATANQGSEATYESGFVIDKFPISRPNLTFSTLTVSNMSPEDSSIYLCSVVLGGKETQYFGPGTRLLVL.

Many counts were recorded for this clonotype. This chain uses TRBV6-4 with TRBJ1-1; D gene unclear. The CDR3 has 13 residues. V was shortened by 5 bases and J by 8 bases, with 15 bases between the two germline ends. Germline V CDR1 and CDR2: MRHNA, SNTAGT. The CDR3 here is CASSLSQQTEAFF. The CDR3 nucleotides are TGTGCCAGCAGTTTATCACAACAGACAGAAGCTTTCTTT.

The table lists this clonotype with a few counts. The V call is TRBV12-3 or TRBV12-4, the J call TRBJ1-6; no reliable D call. The V end was cut by 3 bases, the J end by 7 bases, with 7 bases between. The CDR3 is made up of 13 amino acids. The CDR3 nucleotides are TGTGCCAGCAGTTTGGGCTTGAATTCACCCCTCCACTTT. Translated: CASSLGLNSPLHF.

The chain has TRBV19 and TRBJ1-5; D uncertain. Looked up from germline, CDR1 is LNHDA and CDR2 is SQIVND (reference sequence). This CDR3 is built from 14 residues. Trimming took 7 bases from V and 5 from J, leaving 15 bases between them. The CDR3, as DNA: TGTGCCAGTACTATGGGGAGGTCGGATCAGCCCCAGCATTTT. Its translation is CASTMGRSDQPQHF.

Many counts were recorded for this clonotype. This chain links TRBV7-9 with TRBJ2-1, with 10 positions matching TRBD2. This CDR3 has 15 residues. V shed 4 bases and J 3 bases; nucleotides not matched to a gene: 3. The germline CDR1 and CDR2 sequences are SEHNR and FQNEAQ (reference sequence). CDR3 sequence reads: CASSSGLAVYNEQFF. DNA for the CDR3: TGTGCCAGCAGCTCCGGACTAGCGGTCTACAATGAGCAGTTCTTC.

CDR3 sequence reads: CASSPPGQGMTEAFF. Here the CDR3 DNA reads TGTGCCAGCAGTCCCCCGGGACAGGGAATGACTGAAGCTTTCTTT. V and J are TRBV6-6 and TRBJ1-1; TRBD1 matches at 9 bases. Trimming took 5 bases from V and 5 from J; bases not matched to a gene: 9. CDR3 length: 15 amino acids. In germline, CDR1 is MNHNY, CDR2 SVGAGI (reference sequence).